This entry lists 27 T cell receptor beta chains sequenced from one sample in a study of blood T cell repertoires in COVID-19. Using immunoSEQ multiplex PCR, the repertoire was profiled, and TCRdb retains in-frame clones only, with some absent. This sample carries 150,000 or so clones, roughly nine tenths of them seen once, and the ten largest clones take approximately 4.3%. Input material: PBMCs or T cells enriched from blood (not recorded which). Every receptor here comes from a woman between 40 and 55 years old who had been exposed to COVID-19.

This clone was counted ten times or more. The chain combines TRBV5-5 with TRBJ1-2, with 12 bases aligning to TRBD1. The germline V gene encodes CDR1 SGHKS and CDR2 YYEKEE (reference sequence). With 2 bases clipped from V and 6 bases from J, the junction kept 2 bases outside the gene matches. The CDR3 runs 14 residues. As DNA, the CDR3 is TGTGCCAGCAGCTTTGGGACAGGGGGCAATGGCTACACCTTC. This gives the protein CASSFGTGGNGYTF. The full variable domain, with the rest looked up from reference TRBV5-5 and TRBJ1-2, is DAGVTQSPTHLIKTRGQQVTLRCSPISGHKSVSWYQQVLGQGPQFIFQYYEKEERGRGNFPDRFSARQFPNYSSELNVNALLLGDSALYLCASSFGTGGNGYTFGSGTRLTVV.

This clone was found once. The chain joins TRBV4-1 to TRBJ2-1, with unresolved D. Trimming shortened V by 0 bases and J by 3 bases, and 12 bases separated the two germline ends. In germline, CDR1 is MGHRA, CDR2 YSYEKL. This CDR3 contains 16 residues. The CDR3 DNA follows: TGCGCCAGCAGCCAAGATAGGTCGGGTATCTACAATGAGCAGTTCTTC. Its translation is CASSQDRSGIYNEQFF.

The J gene is TRBJ1-4, the V gene TRBV25-1; weak D call: TRBD1 (5 bases). Germline-derived CDR1 and CDR2 are MGHDK and SYGVNS. The CDR3 runs to 15 residues. Trimming removed 3 bases from V and 2 bases from J, with 10 bases in between. CDR3 DNA sequence: TGTGCCAGCAGTGACGGGGGTTCTACTAATGAAAAACTGTTTTTT. Translation gives CASSDGGSTNEKLFF.

This sequence joins TRBV25-1 and TRBJ2-1; 8 bases fit TRBD2. V was pared by 3 bases and J by 9 bases, with 7 bases of the junction left unmatched. The germline gives CDR1 MGHDK, CDR2 SYGVNS. The CDR3 covers 14 residues. DNA for the CDR3: TGTGCCAGCAGTGATACGGGAGGGTGGGTTGAGCAGTTCTTC. It yields the protein CASSDTGGWVEQFF.

The CDR3 spells CASSYSNSNNEQYF. The CDR3, as DNA: TGTGCCAGCAGTTACTCGAACAGCAACAACGAGCAGTACTTC. J is TRBJ2-7 and V is TRBV6-5; D gene uncertain. V lost 0 bases and J lost 5, with 11 bases in between. This CDR3 has 14 residues. From germline, CDR1 is MNHEY and CDR2 SVGAGI.

The chain employs TRBV10-1 and TRBJ1-1, with D possibly being TRBD1 (6 bases). CDR3 size: 13 residues. Germline assignment: CDR1 WNHNN and CDR2 SYGVQD (reference sequence). V lost 2 bases to trimming and J lost 4 bases, with 8 bases between them. CDR3 residues: CASSEQGLTEAFF. CDR3 in DNA: TGCGCCAGCAGTGAGCAGGGGCTCACTGAAGCTTTCTTT.

The chain links TRBV2 to TRBJ2-5, with D tentatively TRBD1 (6 bases). CDR3 length: 13 amino acids. Germline V gene sequence: CDR1 SNHLY, CDR2 FYNNEI. Trimming stripped 4 bases from V and 4 bases from J, with 10 bases between. In DNA form, the CDR3 reads TGTGCCAGCAGTGGGGTAGGGGGAGAGACCCAGTACTTC. The encoded protein is CASSGVGGETQYF.

V usage is TRBV21-1 and J usage is TRBJ1-5; the table names TRBD1, a call not compared with the DNA. TRBV21-1 is designated a pseudogene. The CDR3 is 14 residues long. CDR3 DNA sequence: TGTGCCAGCAGCCCCTCAGGTACGGATCAGCCCCAGCATTTT. Its protein is CASSPSGTDQPQHF.

This rearrangement joins TRBV7-9 to TRBJ1-3, with no clear D. CDR3 length equals 13 residues. Germline CDR1 SEHNR, CDR2 FQNEAQ (reference sequence). Trimming cost V 6 bases and J 4 bases, with 10 bases left between them. The chain's CDR3 is CASRMESGNTIYF. In nucleotides, the CDR3 is TGTGCCAGCAGGATGGAGTCAGGAAACACCATATATTTT.

The chain employs TRBV7-2 and TRBJ2-3; no definite D call. The CDR3 runs to 12 residues. The germline V gene encodes CDR1 SGHTA and CDR2 FQGNSA. The V end was cut by 2 bases, the J end by 5 bases, with 5 bases between. CDR3 protein: CASSLTGDTQYF. The CDR3 bases are TGTGCCAGCAGCTTAACCGGAGATACGCAGTATTTT.

This sequence joins TRBV19 and TRBJ1-5; a possible D gene is TRBD1 (6 bases). The germline gives CDR1 LNHDA, CDR2 SQIVND (reference sequence). V was shortened by 7 bases and J by 9 bases, with 28 bases between the two germline ends. There are 17 residues in the CDR3. The DNA for the CDR3 is TGTGCCAGTACGGCGATGAGGGGGTCCGGGTTTTTGGGGCCCCAGCATTTT. Its protein is CASTAMRGSGFLGPQHF.

The count of this clone is one. The V and J genes are TRBV4-3 and TRBJ2-6; 7 bases map to TRBD1. V shed 0 bases and J 0 bases; nucleotides not matched to a gene: 11. Germline V lookup: CDR1 LGHNA, CDR2 YSLEER. This CDR3 is 20 amino acids long. The CDR3 DNA reads as TGCGCCAGCAGCCAAGATCTGTATGTCAGGGGGTTCTCTGGGGCCAACGTCCTGACTTTC. The encoded protein is CASSQDLYVRGFSGANVLTF.

The chain is built from TRBV7-2 and TRBJ2-3; D perhaps matches TRBD1 (5 bases). Germline lookup yields CDR1 SGHTA and CDR2 FQGNSA. This CDR3 has 15 residues. Trimming removed 3 bases from V and 2 bases from J, with 12 bases in between. The CDR3 sequence: CASSFGAGPTDTQYF. For the CDR3, the DNA is TGTGCCAGCAGCTTTGGTGCAGGGCCCACAGATACGCAGTATTTT.

This clone appeared a single time. The chain is built from TRBV5-6 and TRBJ2-7; 7 bases match TRBD1. The V and J ends lost 0 bases and 5 bases, in that order; junction bases with no gene match: 11. CDR3 length: 16 amino acids. CDR1 and CDR2 from the germline V gene are SGHDT and YYEEEE. The CDR3 spells CASSLALGTVLHEQYF. DNA for the CDR3: TGTGCCAGCAGCTTGGCACTAGGGACAGTCCTCCACGAGCAGTACTTC.

This clone was detected a few times. This sequence joins TRBV7-2 and TRBJ1-2; TRBD1 aligns across 9 bases. The CDR3 runs to 14 residues. Per the germline V gene, CDR1 is SGHTA and CDR2 is FQGNSA. The V segment lost 4 bases and the J segment 2 bases; nucleotides outside the gene matches: 2. The DNA for the CDR3 is TGTGCCAGCAGCTGGACAGGGGCCAACTATGGCTACACCTTC. Amino acid sequence: CASSWTGANYGYTF.

V gene TRBV4-1 combines with J gene TRBJ2-3; D ambiguous. This CDR3 has 13 amino acids. Germline V lookup: CDR1 MGHRA, CDR2 YSYEKL. The germline V and J ends were trimmed by 7 bases and 4 bases, with 12 bases remaining between them. CDR3 in DNA: TGCGCCAGCACCTACCGAGGCTCAGATACGCAGTATTTT. It codes for CASTYRGSDTQYF.

V usage is TRBV11-2 and J usage is TRBJ2-5, with D tentatively TRBD1 or TRBD2 (6 bases each). Germline lookup yields CDR1 SGHAT and CDR2 FQNNGV. V lost 5 bases to trimming and J lost 0 bases, with 16 bases between them. CDR3 length equals 16 residues. The CDR3 reads CASSVGGLLYQETQYF. The CDR3 nucleotides read TGTGCCAGCAGCGTAGGGGGACTCCTCTACCAAGAGACCCAGTACTTC.

CDR3 loop: CASGPLGASTDTQYF. DNA for the CDR3: TGTGCCAGCGGGCCTCTGGGGGCTAGCACAGATACGCAGTATTTT. The chain joins TRBV28 to TRBJ2-3; D is possibly TRBD1 (6 bases). Trimming left V 8 bases short and J 0 bases short, with 15 bases between. Germline CDR1 reads MDHEN; CDR2 reads SYDVKM. This CDR3 comprises 15 residues.

The CDR3 here is CASSLTSGVTDTQYF. The CDR3 DNA is TGTGCCAGCAGCTTAACCAGCGGGGTCACAGATACGCAGTATTTT. The chain uses TRBV11-2 and TRBJ2-3; 7 bases agree with TRBD2. This CDR3 region has 15 residues. Germline V gene sequence: CDR1 SGHAT, CDR2 FQNNGV. The J segment lost 2 bases and the V segment lost 2 bases, leaving 4 bases of the junction unmatched. The whole variable domain, remainder taken from reference TRBV11-2 and TRBJ2-3, is EAGVAQSPRYKIIEKRQSVAFWCNPISGHATLYWYQQILGQGPKLLIQFQNNGVVDDSQLPKDRFSAERLKGVDSTLKIQPAKLEDSAVYLCASSLTSGVTDTQYFGPGTRLTVL.

This chain joins TRBV12-3 or TRBV12-4 and TRBJ2-3; 7 nucleotides align to TRBD1. This CDR3 contains 13 residues. V dropped 2 bases and J dropped 6; count of bases not matched to a gene: 2. CDR3 sequence: CASSLFRGDTQYF. The CDR3 nucleotides are TGTGCCAGCAGTTTATTCAGGGGGGATACGCAGTATTTT.

The rearrangement joins TRBV5-1 to TRBJ2-2; 7 bases are shared with TRBD1. CDR1 is SGHRS, CDR2 YFSETQ, per germline. After removal of 3 bases from V and 4 bases from J, the junction contained 12 bases not matched to a gene. The CDR3 is made up of 17 amino acids. The CDR3 coding sequence is TGCGCCAGCAGCTCGAAGCCGGGACAGAAACCCACCGGGGAGCTGTTTTTT. Protein: CASSSKPGQKPTGELFF. The whole variable domain, filled in from reference TRBV5-1 and TRBJ2-2, reads KAGVTQTPRYLIKTRGQQVTLSCSPISGHRSVSWYQQTPGQGLQFLFEYFSETQRNKGNFPGRFSGRQFSNSRSEMNVSTLELGDSALYLCASSSKPGQKPTGELFFGEGSRLTVL.

The CDR3 loop is CSVAPTGRGGYTF. The CDR3 nucleotides read TGCAGCGTTGCTCCGACAGGGCGAGGGGGCTACACCTTC. This chain links TRBV29-1 with TRBJ1-2; 7 nucleotides align to TRBD1. The CDR3 is 13 amino acids. The trim removed 4 bases at V and 8 bases at J, leaving 10 bases unmatched. Germline V lookup: CDR1 SQVTM, CDR2 ANQGSEA.

The J gene is TRBJ1-3, the V gene TRBV6-5, with D unclear. The V and J ends lost 4 bases and 0 bases respectively, with 13 bases between them. CDR1 is MNHEY and CDR2 is SVGAGI in the germline V gene. There are 16 residues in the CDR3. The CDR3 loop is CASSLLPISSGNTIYF. Here the CDR3 DNA reads TGTGCCAGCAGTTTACTCCCGATTAGCTCTGGAAACACCATATATTTT.

The V gene is TRBV5-1, the J gene TRBJ2-1; 11 bases agree with TRBD2. V lost 1 base and J lost 7; bases outside the gene matches: 10. There are 17 residues in the CDR3. CDR1 is SGHRS, CDR2 YFSETQ, per germline. The CDR3 DNA is TGCGCCAGCAGCTTGCGTCTAGCGGGAGGCGTGAATAATGAGCAGTTCTTC. Translated: CASSLRLAGGVNNEQFF.

The chain joins TRBV12-3 or TRBV12-4 to TRBJ1-1, with 7 positions matching TRBD1. This CDR3 contains 13 residues. Trimming cost V 6 bases and J 8 bases; bases outside gene matches: 9. As DNA, the CDR3 is TGTGCCAGCAGGAAGACAGGGTCGCCGGAAGCTTTCTTT. Amino acids: CASRKTGSPEAFF.

The chain uses TRBV6-2 or TRBV6-3 and TRBJ2-5; possibly TRBD1 for D (6 bases). The CDR3 consists of 16 residues. V gave up 3 bases and J gave up 5 bases, with 19 bases separating them. Germline V gene lookup returns CDR1 MNHEY and CDR2 SVGEGT. CDR3 nucleotide sequence: TGTGCCAGCAGTTATTCGTTCGGGCAGGGGCAGGAGACCCAGTACTTC. Translated: CASSYSFGQGQETQYF.

The chain recombines TRBV6-5 with TRBJ2-7; 9 bases match TRBD1. The ends lost 2 bases at V and 4 bases at J; junction bases unmatched: 6. Germline lookup yields CDR1 MNHEY and CDR2 SVGAGI. CDR3 length equals 15 residues. The DNA of the CDR3 is TGTGCCAGCAGTTACGCTGGGACAGGGCTATACGAGCAGTACTTC. Translation: CASSYAGTGLYEQYF.